These 22 T cell receptor beta chains were all obtained from the same sample, sequenced in a study of shared clonotypes between healthy human individuals. Using immunoSEQ multiplex PCR, the repertoire was profiled, and TCRdb retains in-frame clones only, with some absent. The sample has approximately 1,000,000 clones, about 84% seen once; the top ten hold 0.52%. The sample was memory CD4+ T cells from PBMCs. Subset given: CD45RA-negative fraction. Receptor source: a man in his late teens or twenties in good health. Some clones in this sample may be carry-over from other donors' samples.

This clone was seen just once. This may arise from a read error, as a much more abundant clone is one base away. The V gene is TRBV28, the J gene TRBJ2-4; weak D call: TRBD2 (6 bases). There are 14 residues in the CDR3. Germline-derived CDR1 and CDR2 are MDHEN and SYDVKM. CDR3 DNA sequence: TGTGCCAGCAGTTCCACCCGGGAGTTAAACATTCAGCACTTC. It codes for CASSSTRELNIQHF.

The rearrangement uses TRBV30 and TRBJ1-1; no firm D call. V was cut by 4 bases and J by 0 bases, with 9 bases left in between. CDR3 size: 13 residues. Germline V gene sequence: CDR1 GTSNPN, CDR2 SVGIG (reference sequence). The CDR3: CAWILSLNTEAFF. CDR3 nucleotides: TGTGCCTGGATCCTTAGCCTGAACACTGAAGCTTTCTTT.

The V and J genes are TRBV5-1 and TRBJ2-5, with D maybe TRBD1 (6 bases). The CDR3 extends over 14 amino acids. In germline, CDR1 is SGHRS, CDR2 YFSETQ. Trimming took off 5 bases at V and 4 bases at J, with 15 bases between the two ends. The CDR3 bases are TGCGCCAGCAGTGAGCCCGAAGGGGGAGAGACCCAGTACTTC. Amino acids: CASSEPEGGETQYF.

This clone was seen many times. The rearrangement links TRBV19 to TRBJ1-2; D call uncertain. Per the germline V gene, CDR1 is LNHDA and CDR2 is SQIVND (reference sequence). With 0 bases removed from V and 2 bases from J, the gap between germline ends came to 4 bases. This CDR3 has 13 amino acids. The CDR3 sequence is CASSIDVNYGYTF. Here the CDR3 DNA reads TGTGCCAGTAGTATAGACGTGAACTATGGCTACACCTTC.

A word on this clone: Other nucleotide sequences in the sample specify the same CDR3. V is TRBV20-1 and J is TRBJ2-1; D is undetermined. The CDR3 length is 11 residues. Trimming pared 2 bases from V and 6 bases from J, leaving 5 bases between. Per the germline V gene, CDR1 is DFQATT and CDR2 is SNEGSKA (reference sequence). CDR3 in amino acids: CSARPGNEQFF. The CDR3 DNA sequence: TGCAGTGCTAGACCAGGCAATGAGCAGTTCTTC.

In DNA, the CDR3 is TGTGCCAGCAGCGGGGACTTGAACACTGAAGCTTTCTTT. Protein product: CASSGDLNTEAFF. The rearrangement uses TRBV7-8 and TRBJ1-1; D might be TRBD1 (5 bases). The V end was cut by 5 bases, the J end by 0 bases, with 7 bases between. There are 13 residues in the CDR3. The V gene's germline CDR1 is SGHVS and CDR2 FQNEAQ.

The chain carries TRBV5-3 and TRBJ1-1, with 9 bases lining up with TRBD1. TRBV5-3 is assigned to the ORF class and has an uncertain function. This CDR3 is 18 amino acids long. V dropped 4 bases and J dropped 5; count of bases not matched to a gene: 18. Here the CDR3 DNA reads TGTGCCAGAAGCCGGAAGCCGGGACAGGGAGAGTTGAGGACTGAAGCTTTCTTT. Its protein is CARSRKPGQGELRTEAFF.

There are a few counts of this clone. The genes are TRBV19 and TRBJ2-3; 8 bases agree with TRBD1. There are 15 residues in the CDR3. The V segment lost 3 bases and the J segment 6 bases; nucleotides outside the gene matches: 8. Germline V gene lookup returns CDR1 LNHDA and CDR2 SQIVND (reference sequence). CDR3 sequence reads: CASSMSFRTGDTQYF. Here the CDR3 DNA reads TGTGCCAGTAGTATGAGTTTTAGGACAGGGGATACGCAGTATTTT.

The V and J genes are TRBV5-4 and TRBJ1-3; D remains unclear. Germline V gene data show CDR1 as SGHNT and CDR2 as YYREEE (reference sequence). The CDR3 consists of 14 residues. Trimming removed 5 bases from V and 7 bases from J, with 16 bases in between. In nucleotides, the CDR3 is TGTGCCAGCAGTTATGACGCGGCCCCGAACACCATATATTTT. It specifies CASSYDAAPNTIYF.

The chain joins TRBV2 to TRBJ2-2; 7 positions agree with TRBD2. V gave up 8 bases and J gave up 5 bases; unmatched junction bases: 11. This CDR3 spans 15 amino acids. Germline lookup yields CDR1 SNHLY and CDR2 FYNNEI. CDR3 coding DNA: TGTGCCAGCGAAGTGGGTCCGGGAGGAACCGGGGAGCTGTTTTTT. Translating gives CASEVGPGGTGELFF.

Notes on this clone: This sample includes further DNA sequences coding for the same CDR3. The chain combines TRBV5-1 with TRBJ2-5; maybe TRBD2 (6 bases). This CDR3 comprises 14 residues. Germline values: CDR1 SGHRS, CDR2 YFSETQ. V lost 0 bases and J 0 bases, leaving 6 bases between the germline ends. CDR3 sequence: CASSLAGDQETQYF. The CDR3 region has the DNA TGCGCCAGCAGCTTGGCGGGGGACCAAGAGACCCAGTACTTC.

This chain joins TRBV4-1 and TRBJ2-3, with unresolved D. Germline V gene sequence: CDR1 MGHRA, CDR2 YSYEKL. The ends were cut back, 4 bases at V and 2 bases at J, with 19 bases in the middle. There are 17 residues in the CDR3. The CDR3, as DNA: TGCGCCAGCAGCCTCGAGCTGCCGAGCGTCCTCACAGATACGCAGTATTTT. It specifies CASSLELPSVLTDTQYF.

The chain is built from TRBV29-1 and TRBJ1-4; TRBD1 is a possible D gene (5 bases). This CDR3 region has 12 residues. The V end lost 3 bases, the J end lost 7 bases, and 9 bases lay between the germline ends. Germline V gene sequence: CDR1 SQVTM, CDR2 ANQGSEA. In DNA, the CDR3 is TGCAGCGTTGACTCAGGGTCTGAAAAACTGTTTTTT. It is translated as CSVDSGSEKLFF.

The table lists this clone with a count of one. The chain couples TRBV5-1 to TRBJ2-3; 9 positions agree with TRBD1. V lost 2 bases, J lost 6 bases, and 10 bases stayed unmatched. This CDR3 comprises 16 residues. The V gene's germline CDR1 is SGHRS and CDR2 YFSETQ. CDR3 bases: TGCGCCAGCAGCTTCGGACAGGGGATGGCTGCGGATACGCAGTATTTT. It codes for CASSFGQGMAADTQYF.

The chain carries TRBV5-6 and TRBJ1-5; D is possibly TRBD1 (6 bases). This CDR3 spans 16 amino acids. Germline loops: CDR1 SGHDT, CDR2 YYEEEE. V was trimmed by 1 base and J by 3 bases, leaving 14 bases between them. The CDR3 region has the DNA TGTGCCAGCAGCTTGACAGGGATGGGTGACAATCAGCCCCAGCATTTT. Translation: CASSLTGMGDNQPQHF.

J is TRBJ2-5 and V is TRBV7-9; TRBD2 agrees at 9 bases. The CDR3 totals 18 residues. With V trimmed by 0 bases and J by 6 bases, 14 bases remained unmatched. Per germline, CDR1 SEHNR and CDR2 FQNEAQ (reference sequence). The CDR3 DNA follows: TGTGCCAGCAGCTTAGCGTCGGCTAGCGGGAACCCAGATAAGACCCAGTACTTC. This encodes CASSLASASGNPDKTQYF.

The V call is TRBV28, the J call TRBJ2-6; D possibly corresponds to TRBD2 (5 bases). The CDR3 length is 17 residues. The germline V gene encodes CDR1 MDHEN and CDR2 SYDVKM. Trimming took 3 bases from V and 0 from J, leaving 12 bases between them. CDR3 DNA: TGTGCCAGCAGTTTGGTCAGGACTCGCTCTGGGGCCAACGTCCTGACTTTC. It is translated as CASSLVRTRSGANVLTF.

V gene TRBV25-1 combines with J gene TRBJ2-3; 10 bases map to TRBD2. With V trimmed by 11 bases and J by 6 bases, 14 bases remained unmatched. This CDR3 region has 15 residues. CDR1 is MGHDK and CDR2 is SYGVNS in the germline V gene. CDR3 DNA: TGTGCCGGCACCCCCACTAGCGGGGTGGGGGATACGCAGTATTTT. Its protein is CAGTPTSGVGDTQYF.

The chain links TRBV5-4 to TRBJ2-7; TRBD1 is a possible D gene (5 bases). This CDR3 is built from 15 residues. Germline V gene lookup returns CDR1 SGHNT and CDR2 YYREEE (reference sequence). The V end was cut by 2 bases, the J end by 2 bases, with 14 bases between. CDR3 protein: CASSLLAQGPYEQYF. The CDR3 DNA reads TGTGCCAGCAGCTTACTCGCCCAGGGTCCCTACGAGCAGTACTTC.

V gene TRBV27 combines with J gene TRBJ2-7, with D maybe TRBD1 (6 bases). V was trimmed by 3 bases and J by 6 bases, leaving 15 bases between them. The CDR3 runs 14 residues. Germline V gene sequence: CDR1 MNHEY, CDR2 SMNVEV (reference sequence). CDR3: CASSFGPPRGEQYF. The DNA of the CDR3 is TGTGCCAGCAGTTTTGGACCGCCCAGGGGCGAGCAGTACTTC.

A few counts support this clone. The chain recombines TRBV5-6 with TRBJ2-1, with D tentatively TRBD2 (5 bases). Trimming took 7 bases from V and 8 from J, leaving 10 bases between them. This CDR3 has 11 residues. The germline CDR1 and CDR2 sequences are SGHDT and YYEEEE. Written as DNA, the CDR3 is TGTGCCAGCGGGAGTGTCGATGAGCAGTTCTTC. It specifies CASGSVDEQFF.

CDR3 DNA: TGTGCCAGCAGCCGACCCCCTATCTACGAGCAGTACTTC. Amino acids: CASSRPPIYEQYF. V is TRBV28 and J is TRBJ2-7; the D is unclear. Between the trimmed V and J ends, which lost 6 bases and 3 bases, there was a span of 12 bases. Germline V gene lookup returns CDR1 MDHEN and CDR2 SYDVKM. The CDR3 is 13 amino acids.